These 10 T cell receptor beta chains share one sample of origin, sequenced in a study of blood T cell repertoires in COVID-19. Clones were read by immunoSEQ multiplex PCR, and TCRdb kept only the in-frame ones, dropping some. This sample yields over 200,000 clones, of which less than 85% are seen a single time; 1.8% belongs to the top ten. Sequencing input: PBMCs or T cells enriched from blood (not recorded which). These receptors were collected from a man in his sixties who had recovered from COVID-19.

The chain carries TRBV5-5 and TRBJ1-2, with TRBD1 as a possible D gene (5 bases). The germline V gene has CDR1 SGHKS and CDR2 YYEKEE (reference sequence). Trimming took off 1 base at V and 4 bases at J, with 17 bases between the two ends. The CDR3 has 16 amino acids. The CDR3 nucleotides are TGTGCCAGCAGCTTGACGGCAGGGCGAAGTATCTATGGCTACACCTTC. This translates into CASSLTAGRSIYGYTF.

CDR3 nucleotide sequence: TGTGCCAGCAGCCAAGATTCGGGACAGGGCCTAATTAGCAATCAGCCCCAGCATTTT. Translated: CASSQDSGQGLISNQPQHF. The gene calls are TRBV4-2 and TRBJ1-5; 9 bases match TRBD1. The germline V gene encodes CDR1 LGHNA and CDR2 YNFKEQ. Unmatched junction bases numbered 9, after V lost 0 bases and J lost 0 bases. CDR3 size: 19 residues.

The genes are TRBV6-1 and TRBJ2-5, with 10 bases matching TRBD2. The length of the CDR3 is 16 residues. J gave up 5 bases and V 3 bases, and 9 bases lay outside the gene matches. CDR1 is MNHNS, CDR2 SASEGT, per germline. For the CDR3, the DNA is TGTGCCAGCAGTGATGTCCTAGCGGGGGTTTCGGAGACCCAGTACTTC. Amino acid sequence: CASSDVLAGVSETQYF.

CDR3 loop: CASRLLGQGQANYGYTF. CDR3 bases: TGTGCCAGCCGCCTTCTGGGGCAGGGGCAAGCTAACTATGGCTACACCTTC. This chain connects TRBV11-2 to TRBJ1-2; D perhaps matches TRBD1 (6 bases). Trimming cost V 8 bases and J 0 bases, with 22 bases left between them. Germline V gene sequence: CDR1 SGHAT, CDR2 FQNNGV. CDR3 length: 17 residues.

The J gene is TRBJ1-4, the V gene TRBV7-2, with a possible D match to TRBD1 (5 bases). The V end was cut by 4 bases, the J end by 8 bases, with 11 bases between. The CDR3 has 13 residues. In germline, CDR1 is SGHTA, CDR2 FQGNSA. For the CDR3, the DNA is TGTGCCAGCAGCTACAGGTTGGGGGAAAAACTGTTTTTT. Translated, it gives CASSYRLGEKLFF.

This clone was picked up one time. This sequence joins TRBV11-1 and TRBJ1-1; TRBD1 might be the D (5 bases). The germline CDR1 and CDR2 sequences are SGHAT and FQDESV (reference sequence). CDR3 length: 13 residues. Trimming cost V 8 bases and J 6 bases, with 16 bases left between them. CDR3 DNA: TGTGCCAGCTCCCCTCTAAGGGGATCTGAAGCTTTCTTT. Translated: CASSPLRGSEAFF.

The rearrangement joins TRBV29-1 to TRBJ2-2, with TRBD1 identical over 8 bases. CDR1 and CDR2 (germline): SQVTM, ANQGSEA. This CDR3 comprises 14 residues. Trimming cost V 3 bases and J 2 bases; bases outside gene matches: 2. The CDR3 is CSVDPGGNTGELFF. CDR3 sequence (DNA): TGCAGCGTTGATCCAGGGGGCAACACCGGGGAGCTGTTTTTT.

The V gene is TRBV5-4, the J gene TRBJ1-6, with TRBD1 identical over 7 bases. The CDR3 spans 17 residues. Germline loops: CDR1 SGHNT, CDR2 YYREEE (reference sequence). Trimming removed 0 bases from V and 7 bases from J; junction bases left unmatched: 10. Written as DNA, the CDR3 is TGTGCCAGCAGCTTGGAGTCAGGGGGACTAGGGAATTCACCCCTCCACTTT. Protein sequence: CASSLESGGLGNSPLHF.

The chain links TRBV3-1 (or the pseudogene TRBV3-2) to TRBJ2-1, with TRBD2 matching 9 bases. Trimming at V came to 4 bases and at J to 6 bases, leaving 7 bases not matched to a gene. CDR1 is LGHDT and CDR2 is YNNKEL in the germline V gene (reference sequence). The CDR3 runs to 15 residues. CDR3 sequence (DNA): TGTGCCAGCAGCCGGCCGGGCGGGGGGGTCAATGAGCAGTTCTTC. Translating gives CASSRPGGGVNEQFF.

The J gene is TRBJ2-1, the V gene TRBV27; TRBD2 aligns across 10 bases. The J segment lost 7 bases and the V segment lost 4 bases, leaving 10 bases of the junction unmatched. The V gene's germline CDR1 is MNHEY and CDR2 SMNVEV (reference sequence). The CDR3 sequence is 16 residues long. CDR3 bases: TGTGCCAGCAGTTGGCCCAGCGGGGGGGCGAGGAATGAGCAGTTCTTC. Translating gives CASSWPSGGARNEQFF.